A selection of T cell receptor beta chains follows, all from one sample in a study of blood T cell repertoires in COVID-19. Repertoires were generated with immunoSEQ multiplex PCR, while TCRdb's copy carries only in-frame clones and drops some. The table includes more than 200,000 clones, about four fifths detected once. Sequences were obtained from peripheral blood. Receptors originate from a woman of 80 years or more with acute or convalescent COVID-19. CDR3s include the opening cysteine and the closing phenylalanine or tryptophan. The D gene is left open where the match is weak.

d_gene | v_gene | CDR3aa
TRBD1 | TRBV5-1 | CASSLDGTVRTDTQYF
TRBD2 | TRBV30 | CAWSGLAGGEQYF
. | TRBV7-9 | CASSPDSNQPQHF
TRBD1 | TRBV18 | CASSPTTGSRIEQYF
TRBD1 | TRBV3-1/TRBV3-2 | CASSQGDREGLGYEQYF
. | TRBV6-5 | CASTLLSGVVNEAFF
TRBD2 | TRBV7-7 | CASSLAQRGVGYQETQYF
. | TRBV27 | CASSLAAPLAPGTDTQYF
TRBD1 | TRBV27 | CASSPWDREDEQYF
TRBD1 | TRBV7-9 | CASRQGSSYEQYF